The present T cell receptor (beta chain) was sequenced within a study of OX40 agonist ivuxolimab in advanced cancers. For the wider study: Ivuxolimab was a fully human IgG2 agonistic monoclonal antibody targeting the costimulatory receptor OX40 (CD134). Intravenous ivuxolimab was administered to patients every 2 weeks at six dose levels: 0.01, 0.1, 0.3, 1.5, 3 and 10 mg/kg. Of the approximately 54 patients in dose escalation, some 20 had hepatocellular carcinoma, about 15 had melanoma, 9 had renal cell carcinoma and 9 had head and neck cancer. In the dose-escalation cohort, 82.7% of patients were male, and the mean age was approximately 55 years, with a range of roughly 20 to 80. Prior anti-PD-1, anti-PD-L1 or anti-CTLA-4 therapy was permitted, and checkpoint inhibitors had been received by roughly 40% of dose-escalation patients. Partial responses were achieved by three dose-escalation patients, of whom one had hepatocellular carcinoma and two had cutaneous melanoma. The purpose of peripheral TCRbeta sequencing was to test whether ivuxolimab changed TCR sequence diversity and led to clonal T-cell expansion. The paper covers the monotherapy dose-escalation part of the phase I ivuxolimab trial, which included N ≈ 57 patients.

With respect to this clone: Its antigen is not yet known. Per-nucleotide qualities are absent, and no much larger clonotype sits a single base away.

The trial excluded patients who had a history of autoimmune disease or who were on systemic immunosuppression. Peripheral blood for TCR sequencing was drawn from every dose cohort at baseline, at cycle 4 day 1 and at cycle 7 day 1. The samples were drawn from a first-in-human, open-label, multicenter phase I dose-escalation trial of ivuxolimab. Adults with locally advanced or metastatic head and neck squamous cell, hepatocellular, melanoma or renal cell carcinoma were enrolled in the trial. Before TCR sequencing, CD4+ T cells and CD8+ T cells from peripheral blood were sorted into separate populations. To sequence the TCRbeta CDR3 region, genomic DNA was isolated from the sorted cells. The immunoSEQ Assay was used for sequencing of TCRbeta CDR3 regions. Entries here come from immuneACCESS through TCRdb and include only in-frame sequences with V and J called. Some clones fail to appear in such tables; in the studies checked, an unresolved V gene covers under half of the shortfall, and the cause of the remainder is unknown. Recorded for this sample are about 64,000 clones; roughly 85% of them occurred a single time. Less than 5% of the sample is taken by the ten largest.

Findings and caveats that apply to the study as a whole: Antigen specificity was not determined for the clonally expanded peripheral T cells. Low levels of normalized T-cell clonal expansion were also seen in some patients who did not respond. At doses of 0.1 to 3.0 mg/kg, clonal expansion of both CD4+ and CD8+ T cells in blood was seen between baseline and week 6. After ivuxolimab, expanded clones were on average more numerous among CD8+ T cells than among CD4+ T cells. In the 0.1-3.0 mg/kg groups, partial responders had among the lowest normalized peripheral clonal expansion, particularly in CD8+ T cells.

The sequence came from an adult with an advanced solid tumor such as melanoma, head and neck, liver or kidney cancer. Material: CD4+ or CD8+ T cells sorted from blood, obtained in a trial of the OX40 agonist ivuxolimab.

The CDR3 protein sequence reads: CASSLRVTEQFF. DNA sequence: TGTGCCAGCAGCTTACGGGTTACTGAGCAGTTCTTC. The sequence is built from TRBV7-9 and TRBJ2-1; the D segment cannot be called with confidence. V and J are truncated by 2 bases and 9 bases respectively, leaving an intervening sequence of 8 bases. The germline V gene (reference sequence) sets CDR1 to SEHNR and CDR2 to FQNEAQ. There are 12 amino acids in the CDR3, from cysteine to phenylalanine inclusive. The sequence is cut down to CDR3 DNA, 36 bases in frame from base 1.